At least ten counts were recorded for the clone carrying this T cell receptor beta chain. Its antigen is still unknown. This CDR3 is built from 13 residues. Germline trimming cut 4 bases from V and 6 bases from J; bases unmatched to any gene: 4. Germline CDR1 reads SQVTM; CDR2 reads ANQGSEA. This sample is drawn from a study of CD8 T cells in ankylosing spondylitis. As the method for making TCR beta libraries, quantitative 5'-RACE with molecular barcodes was used. TCRdb analysed the 5' RACE reads with MiXCR anew, one entry per CDR3 protein. The sample includes 300,000 to 400,000 distinct CDR3 sequences, around 10% of them seen just once. Findings of the study overall: Several highly homologous variants made up a TCR beta motif, and this motif appeared characteristic of ankylosing spondylitis blood. Some of the motif variants had earlier been found in reactive arthritis patients' fluid and blood.

J is TRBJ2-2 and V is TRBV29-1, with TRBD2 matching 8 bases. This TCR derives from a female donor with ankylosing spondylitis or in good health (not recorded which). Sequencing was carried out using blood, either unsorted or a sorted T cell fraction (not recorded which). In DNA, the CDR3 is TGCAGCGTTGCTGCGGGAGGATCCGGGGAGCTGTTTTTT. Translation: CSVAAGGSGELFF.